These T cell receptor beta chains were read from a single sample in a study of tumor-infiltrating lymphocytes in primary liver carcinoma. TCRdb reprocessed the multiplex PCR reads via MiXCR and lists one record per CDR3 protein. The sample records more than 150,000 distinct CDR3 sequences, 60% being singletons. Source material: peripheral blood. These receptors all come from a man aged 40-49 years with primary liver carcinoma and hepatitis B virus infection. The CDR3 runs from the conserved cysteine through the conserved F or W. The order of the fields is CDR3 protein, CDR3 DNA, clone size, J gene, V gene, D gene. D genes are given only for firm matches. Rows may omit the clone size; those that give it use once, few, many or a size class.

cdr3_aa: CASSGERTNTGELFF
cdr3_nt: TGTGCCAGCAGCGGCGAGAGGACGAACACCGGGGAGCTGTTTTTT
clone_size: -
j_call: TRBJ2-2
v_call: TRBV5-4
d_call: -

cdr3_aa: CASSGCSAGELFF
cdr3_nt: TGTGCCAGCAGCGGGTGCTCAGCCGGGGAGTTGTTTTTT
clone_size: few
j_call: TRBJ2-2
v_call: TRBV11-2
d_call: -

cdr3_aa: CASSGVGKGEIQYF
cdr3_nt: TGTGCCAGCAGTGGAGTCGGTAAAGGGGAGATCCAGTACTTC
clone_size: -
j_call: TRBJ2-5
v_call: TRBV5-6
d_call: -

cdr3_aa: CASTPAGRARNNEQFF
cdr3_nt: TGCGCCAGCACCCCGGCAGGGCGGGCCCGGAACAATGAGCAGTTCTTC
clone_size: few
j_call: TRBJ2-1
v_call: TRBV5-1
d_call: -

cdr3_aa: CATSDHRGPTDTQYF
cdr3_nt: TGTGCCACCAGTGACCACAGGGGCCCCACAGATACGCAGTATTTT
clone_size: few
j_call: TRBJ2-3
v_call: TRBV24-1
d_call: TRBD1

cdr3_aa: CASSSHREVTEAFF
cdr3_nt: TGCGCCAGCAGCTCACACCGGGAGGTCACTGAAGCTTTCTTT
clone_size: few
j_call: TRBJ1-1
v_call: TRBV4-1
d_call: -

cdr3_aa: CASSYRVNEHF
cdr3_nt: TGTGCCAGCAGCTACAGGGTAAATGAGCATTTT
clone_size: few
j_call: TRBJ1-5
v_call: TRBV5-5
d_call: -

cdr3_aa: CVSGLSYNEQFF
cdr3_nt: TGTGTCAGCGGACTCTCCTATAATGAGCAGTTCTTC
clone_size: few
j_call: TRBJ2-1
v_call: TRBV11-1
d_call: -

cdr3_aa: CAISLQWPTDTQYF
cdr3_nt: TGTGCCATCAGCTTACAGTGGCCCACAGATACGCAGTATTTT
clone_size: -
j_call: TRBJ2-3
v_call: TRBV11-1
d_call: -

cdr3_aa: CASSFVDGRETGELFF
cdr3_nt: TGTGCCAGCAGCTTCGTGGACGGCCGAGAAACCGGGGAGCTGTTTTTT
clone_size: -
j_call: TRBJ2-2
v_call: TRBV5-6
d_call: -

cdr3_aa: CASSRDGDTQYF
cdr3_nt: TGTGCCAGCAGCCGGGACGGAGATACGCAGTATTTT
clone_size: -
j_call: TRBJ2-3
v_call: TRBV7-2
d_call: -

cdr3_aa: CASSPPRGRAEAFF
cdr3_nt: TGTGCCAGCAGCCCTCCGAGGGGGAGGGCTGAAGCTTTCTTT
clone_size: -
j_call: TRBJ1-1
v_call: TRBV7-9
d_call: -

cdr3_aa: CASSPRQGTETQYF
cdr3_nt: TGTGCCAGCAGCCCCCGACAGGGAACAGAGACCCAGTACTTC
clone_size: -
j_call: TRBJ2-5
v_call: TRBV11-1
d_call: TRBD1

cdr3_aa: CASGNGYNEQFF
cdr3_nt: TGTGCCAGCGGGAACGGATACAATGAGCAGTTCTTC
clone_size: -
j_call: TRBJ2-1
v_call: TRBV6-1
d_call: -

cdr3_aa: CASNPTGRRWNTEAFF
cdr3_nt: TGCGCCAGCAACCCGACAGGCCGCCGGTGGAACACTGAAGCTTTCTTT
clone_size: -
j_call: TRBJ1-1
v_call: TRBV4-1
d_call: -

cdr3_aa: CASSLSPGTAPCDQYF
cdr3_nt: TGTGCCAGCAGCCTGTCTCCCGGGACAGCCCCATGCGACCAGTACTTC
clone_size: -
j_call: TRBJ2-7
v_call: TRBV11-2
d_call: TRBD1

cdr3_aa: CSVEDGNSNTGELFF
cdr3_nt: TGCAGCGTTGAAGATGGGAACAGTAACACCGGGGAGCTGTTTTTT
clone_size: -
j_call: TRBJ2-2
v_call: TRBV29-1
d_call: -

cdr3_aa: CPSSHRGGGINEQYF
cdr3_nt: TGCCCCAGCAGCCACCGCGGGGGAGGGATAAATGAGCAGTACTTC
clone_size: -
j_call: TRBJ2-7
v_call: TRBV4-1
d_call: TRBD2

cdr3_aa: CASSLAGLAYDEQFF
cdr3_nt: TGTGCCAGCAGCTTGGCGGGACTAGCTTACGATGAGCAGTTCTTC
clone_size: few
j_call: TRBJ2-1
v_call: TRBV5-6
d_call: TRBD2

cdr3_aa: CASSLWAGNYERYF
cdr3_nt: TGTGCCAGCAGCTTATGGGCCGGGAACTACGAGCGGTACTTC
clone_size: -
j_call: TRBJ2-7
v_call: TRBV11-2
d_call: -

cdr3_aa: CAISGGEQPPYEQYF
cdr3_nt: TGTGCCATCAGTGGAGGGGAGCAACCGCCCTACGAGCAGTACTTC
clone_size: -
j_call: TRBJ2-7
v_call: TRBV10-3
d_call: -

cdr3_aa: CASGRQGTEAFF
cdr3_nt: TGTGCCAGCGGGAGACAGGGTACTGAAGCTTTCTTT
clone_size: -
j_call: TRBJ1-1
v_call: TRBV6-5
d_call: TRBD1

cdr3_aa: CASSYGTTFEQYF
cdr3_nt: TGTGCCAGCAGTTACGGGACTACCTTCGAGCAGTACTTC
clone_size: -
j_call: TRBJ2-7
v_call: TRBV6-2/TRBV6-3
d_call: TRBD2

cdr3_aa: CASLDRTANPDTQYF
cdr3_nt: TGTGCCAGTTTGGACAGGACTGCTAATCCAGATACGCAGTATTTT
clone_size: few
j_call: TRBJ2-3
v_call: TRBV6-1
d_call: TRBD1

cdr3_aa: CASRGLAEGGEQYF
cdr3_nt: TGTGCCAGCAGAGGACTAGCGGAGGGGGGCGAGCAGTACTTC
clone_size: few
j_call: TRBJ2-7
v_call: TRBV12-3/TRBV12-4
d_call: TRBD2

cdr3_aa: CAISLDRDNEQFF
cdr3_nt: TGTGCCATCAGCTTGGACAGGGACAATGAGCAGTTCTTC
clone_size: -
j_call: TRBJ2-1
v_call: TRBV10-3
d_call: TRBD1

cdr3_aa: CTSRIDPPGQGSYEQYF
cdr3_nt: TGTACCAGCAGAATCGACCCGCCGGGACAGGGAAGTTACGAGCAGTACTTC
clone_size: -
j_call: TRBJ2-7
v_call: TRBV11-2
d_call: TRBD1

cdr3_aa: CASSLKEADTQYF
cdr3_nt: TGTGCCAGCAGCTTAAAGGAGGCAGATACGCAGTATTTT
clone_size: -
j_call: TRBJ2-3
v_call: TRBV11-2
d_call: -

cdr3_aa: CAGSLHVEGAGYEQYF
cdr3_nt: TGCGCCGGCAGCCTCCATGTTGAGGGGGCGGGCTACGAGCAGTACTTC
clone_size: -
j_call: TRBJ2-7
v_call: TRBV11-2
d_call: TRBD1

cdr3_aa: CASSLPALDELLF
cdr3_nt: TGTGCCAGCAGCTTACCAGCCTTGGATGAGCTGCTCTTC
clone_size: -
j_call: TRBJ2-1
v_call: TRBV11-2
d_call: -

cdr3_aa: CASSERDYGYTF
cdr3_nt: TGTGCCAGCAGTGAACGGGACTATGGCTACACCTTC
clone_size: once
j_call: TRBJ1-2
v_call: TRBV6-1
d_call: -

cdr3_aa: CSALGQGFSMNTEAFF
cdr3_nt: TGCAGTGCCCTGGGACAGGGTTTCTCTATGAACACTGAAGCTTTCTTT
clone_size: -
j_call: TRBJ1-1
v_call: TRBV29-1
d_call: TRBD1

cdr3_aa: CASSLSGGLADHTQYF
cdr3_nt: TGTGCCAGCAGCTTAAGTGGTGGTCTAGCAGACCATACGCAGTATTTT
clone_size: many
j_call: TRBJ2-3
v_call: TRBV11-2
d_call: -

cdr3_aa: CASNGRGDYEQYF
cdr3_nt: TGTGCCAGTAACGGACGGGGAGACTACGAGCAGTACTTC
clone_size: -
j_call: TRBJ2-7
v_call: TRBV28
d_call: -

cdr3_aa: CATTPQWTSGSGETQYF
cdr3_nt: TGTGCCACCACACCCCAGTGGACTAGCGGGAGTGGAGAGACCCAGTACTTC
clone_size: many
j_call: TRBJ2-5
v_call: TRBV11-2
d_call: TRBD2

cdr3_aa: CASSPLGPRSEQYF
cdr3_nt: TGTGCCAGCAGTCCCCTGGGACCACGCTCCGAGCAGTACTTC
clone_size: few
j_call: TRBJ2-7
v_call: TRBV6-1
d_call: -

cdr3_aa: CAIGGDINQPQHF
cdr3_nt: TGTGCTATCGGGGGGGACATCAATCAGCCCCAGCATTTT
clone_size: -
j_call: TRBJ1-5
v_call: TRBV28
d_call: -

cdr3_aa: CATKSSAGGPNEQYF
cdr3_nt: TGTGCCACCAAATCCTCAGCGGGAGGGCCCAACGAGCAGTACTTC
clone_size: -
j_call: TRBJ2-7
v_call: TRBV6-2/TRBV6-3
d_call: TRBD2

cdr3_aa: CASSFSGGSAVLTF
cdr3_nt: TGTGCCAGCAGCTTCTCAGGGGGCTCGGCCGTCCTGACTTTC
clone_size: -
j_call: TRBJ2-6
v_call: TRBV28
d_call: TRBD1

cdr3_aa: CASKRLAGSQETQYF
cdr3_nt: TGTGCCAGCAAAAGGCTAGCGGGATCACAAGAGACCCAGTACTTC
clone_size: few
j_call: TRBJ2-5
v_call: TRBV28
d_call: TRBD2

cdr3_aa: CASSPSGVLQETQYF
cdr3_nt: TGTGCTAGCAGTCCTTCGGGGGTCCTACAAGAGACCCAGTACTTC
clone_size: -
j_call: TRBJ2-5
v_call: TRBV28
d_call: -

cdr3_aa: CASSYPQAGGETQYF
cdr3_nt: TGTGCCAGCAGTTACCCCCAAGCAGGAGGAGAGACCCAGTACTTC
clone_size: -
j_call: TRBJ2-5
v_call: TRBV6-6
d_call: -

cdr3_aa: CAISPRDGTRDGELFF
cdr3_nt: TGCGCCATCAGCCCAAGGGACGGGACTAGGGACGGGGAGCTGTTTTTT
clone_size: -
j_call: TRBJ2-2
v_call: TRBV4-1
d_call: TRBD2

cdr3_aa: CTSSLSLVVGQPQHF
cdr3_nt: TGTACCAGCAGTTTATCCCTGGTTGTAGGGCAGCCCCAGCATTTT
clone_size: -
j_call: TRBJ1-5
v_call: TRBV12-3/TRBV12-4
d_call: -

cdr3_aa: CASSWENTGELFF
cdr3_nt: TGCGCCAGCAGCTGGGAGAACACCGGGGAGCTGTTTTTT
clone_size: few
j_call: TRBJ2-2
v_call: TRBV5-1
d_call: -

cdr3_aa: CSGEVGETQFF
cdr3_nt: TGCAGCGGCGAGGTCGGAGAGACCCAGTTCTTC
clone_size: -
j_call: TRBJ2-1
v_call: TRBV29-1
d_call: -

cdr3_aa: CASSSMRGRERSYEQYF
cdr3_nt: TGTGCCAGCAGCTCGATGAGGGGACGGGAGAGGTCGTACGAGCAGTACTTC
clone_size: -
j_call: TRBJ2-7
v_call: TRBV11-2
d_call: -

cdr3_aa: CASSPSRGTEAFF
cdr3_nt: TGTGCCAGCTCACCTAGCAGAGGGACCGAAGCTTTCTTT
clone_size: -
j_call: TRBJ1-1
v_call: TRBV18
d_call: -

cdr3_aa: CASSLEFVNTGELFF
cdr3_nt: TGTGCCAGCAGTTTAGAGTTCGTCAACACCGGGGAGCTGTTTTTT
clone_size: -
j_call: TRBJ2-2
v_call: TRBV12-3/TRBV12-4
d_call: -

cdr3_aa: CASKRKDRSHTGELFF
cdr3_nt: TGTGCCAGCAAGAGGAAGGACAGGAGCCACACCGGGGAGCTGTTTTTT
clone_size: few
j_call: TRBJ2-2
v_call: TRBV11-1
d_call: TRBD1

cdr3_aa: CACSLSPSGTRYNEQFF
cdr3_nt: TGTGCCTGCAGCCTGAGCCCCAGCGGGACTCGCTACAATGAGCAGTTCTTC
clone_size: -
j_call: TRBJ2-1
v_call: TRBV4-2
d_call: TRBD2

cdr3_aa: CASSWGAGRSRNEKLFF
cdr3_nt: TGTGCCAGCAGCTGGGGCGCGGGTCGGAGCCGTAATGAAAAACTGTTTTTT
clone_size: -
j_call: TRBJ1-4
v_call: TRBV5-5
d_call: -

cdr3_aa: CSIETAEETQYF
cdr3_nt: TGCAGCATTGAAACGGCCGAAGAGACCCAGTACTTC
clone_size: once
j_call: TRBJ2-5
v_call: TRBV29-1
d_call: -

cdr3_aa: CAIRPTTNTEAFF
cdr3_nt: TGTGCCATCAGGCCCACAACGAACACTGAAGCTTTCTTT
clone_size: -
j_call: TRBJ1-1
v_call: TRBV10-3
d_call: -